Presented here are 20 T cell receptor beta chains from one specimen sequenced in a study of T cell changes during pregnancy in multiple sclerosis. The protocol was immunoSEQ multiplex PCR, while the TCRdb copy is restricted to in-frame clones and leaves out a portion. The sample carries some 20,000 clones, roughly 90% recorded once. Sample: CD4+ T cells from peripheral blood mononuclear cells, taken in the first trimester of pregnancy. These receptors all come from a female donor in good health, enrolled as a control in a pregnancy study.

This chain joins TRBV11-2 and TRBJ2-3, with 14 bases that match TRBD2. The CDR3 loop spans 15 amino acids. Per the germline V gene, CDR1 is SGHAT and CDR2 is FQNNGV. Trimming took 5 bases from V and 7 from J; bases not matched to a gene: 5. The CDR3 loop is CASSPGLAGDHTQYF. The DNA of the CDR3 is TGTGCCAGCAGCCCGGGACTAGCGGGGGACCATACGCAGTATTTT.

V gene TRBV19 combines with J gene TRBJ1-4, with 8 bases fitting TRBD1. V lost 5 bases to trimming and J lost 6 bases; unmatched junction nucleotides: 8. The CDR3 spans 15 residues. Germline CDR1 reads LNHDA; CDR2 reads SQIVND (reference sequence). This CDR3 reads CASSPGQGRDEKLFF. In nucleotides, the CDR3 is TGTGCCAGTAGTCCCGGACAGGGTCGTGATGAAAAACTGTTTTTT.

This rearrangement joins TRBV18 to TRBJ1-4; TRBD1 might be the D (6 bases). Deletions cut 5 bases from V and 5 bases from J, with 9 bases between. CDR1 and CDR2 (germline): KGHSH, LQKENI. The CDR3 length is 13 residues. The CDR3 nucleotides read TGTGCCAGCTCATCTACAGGGAATGAAAAACTGTTTTTT. Protein sequence: CASSSTGNEKLFF.

The chain recombines TRBV29-1 with TRBJ1-5, with 7 bases that match TRBD1. J was trimmed by 6 bases and V by 6 bases; bases with no gene match: 11. The CDR3 length is 14 residues. From germline, CDR1 is SQVTM and CDR2 ANQGSEA. CDR3 sequence (DNA): TGCAGCGTGGGGGAGGCAGGGGGGAGTCAGCCCCAGCATTTT. Translating it yields CSVGEAGGSQPQHF.

The rearrangement joins TRBV5-1 to TRBJ2-5; 8 nucleotides line up with TRBD2. The trim removed 4 bases at V and 4 bases at J, leaving 9 bases unmatched. Germline V gives CDR1 SGHRS, CDR2 YFSETQ. CDR3 length equals 15 residues. CDR3: CASSRLVAGGETQYF. CDR3 in DNA: TGCGCCAGCAGCCGGCTTGTTGCGGGGGGAGAGACCCAGTACTTC.

This clone has a single count. This chain joins TRBV7-3 and TRBJ2-4, with 12 bases fitting TRBD1. Trimming cost V 0 bases and J 0 bases; bases outside gene matches: 0. CDR1 SGHTA and CDR2 FQGTGA come from the germline V gene. This CDR3 spans 17 amino acids. Here the CDR3 reads CASSLTGQGAAKNIQYF. The CDR3 bases are TGTGCCAGCAGCTTAACGGGACAGGGGGCAGCCAAAAACATTCAGTACTTC.

The chain uses TRBV18 and TRBJ2-1, with 9 bases that match TRBD1. The CDR3 runs to 18 residues. CDR1 is KGHSH and CDR2 is LQKENI in the germline V gene. The J segment lost 2 bases and the V segment lost 0 bases, leaving 8 bases of the junction unmatched. The CDR3 coding sequence is TGTGCCAGCTCACCACCGACGTTGGGACAGGGACCCTACAATGAGCAGTTCTTC. This gives the protein CASSPPTLGQGPYNEQFF.

The chain is built from TRBV11-3 and TRBJ2-3; 7 bases match TRBD1. The V and J ends lost 5 bases and 6 bases, in that order; junction bases with no gene match: 5. Looked up from germline, CDR1 is SGHNT and CDR2 is YENEEA. The CDR3 runs 13 residues. CDR3 nucleotides: TGTGCCAGCAGCCCTCGCAGGGGGGATACGCAGTATTTT. Amino acid sequence: CASSPRRGDTQYF.

This clone is deemed medium-sized. The chain employs TRBV7-9 and TRBJ1-1; the match to TRBD1 covers 7 bases. Germline loops: CDR1 SEHNR, CDR2 FQNEAQ (reference sequence). This CDR3 contains 12 residues. Unmatched junction bases numbered 6, after V lost 10 bases and J lost 4 bases. CDR3 nucleotide sequence: TGTGCCATTGATAGGGGGCGCACTGAAGCTTTCTTT. Protein: CAIDRGRTEAFF.

This sequence joins TRBV10-3 and TRBJ2-7; TRBD1 matches at 8 bases. CDR3 size: 14 residues. The J segment lost 1 base and the V segment lost 11 bases, leaving 10 bases of the junction unmatched. Germline V gene data show CDR1 as ENHRY and CDR2 as SYGVKD. As DNA, the CDR3 is TGTGCCTCCCAAGGGACAGGTCCATCCTACGAGCAGTACTTC. Translating gives CASQGTGPSYEQYF.

On this clone itself: A junction boundary mismatches the germline segment, possibly from a read error. The chain links TRBV7-7 to TRBJ2-1; 7 positions match TRBD2. The CDR3 consists of 16 residues. Germline V gives CDR1 SSHAT, CDR2 FNYEAQ (reference sequence). The CDR3: CASSLAGAGPSNEQFF. In DNA, the CDR3 is TGTGCTAGCAGCTTAGCGGGCGCGGGGCCCTCTAATGAGCAGTTCTTC.

The chain uses TRBV5-6 and TRBJ1-1; TRBD1 aligns across 9 bases. Losses at the gene ends were 0 bases for V and 1 base for J; bases not matched to a gene: 1. Germline values: CDR1 SGHDT, CDR2 YYEEEE. The CDR3 sequence is 15 residues long. The CDR3 region has the DNA TGTGCCAGCAGCTTGGTACAGGGGGCGAACACTGAAGCTTTCTTT. It specifies CASSLVQGANTEAFF.

The gene calls are TRBV5-6 and TRBJ1-2; weak D call: TRBD1 (5 bases). V dropped 0 bases and J dropped 4 bases, with 10 bases sitting between them. Germline lookup yields CDR1 SGHDT and CDR2 YYEEEE. The CDR3 spans 14 residues. The CDR3 loop reads CASSLGDSSYGYTF. DNA of the CDR3: TGTGCCAGCAGCTTGGGAGACAGCTCCTATGGCTACACCTTC.

This chain joins TRBV7-6 and TRBJ2-3; 8 bases match TRBD1. With V trimmed by 4 bases and J by 3 bases, 6 bases remained unmatched. Germline CDR1 SGHVS, CDR2 FNYEAQ. The CDR3 is made up of 15 amino acids. CDR3 amino acids: CASSSPRGQTDTQYF. The CDR3 DNA follows: TGTGCCAGCAGCTCGCCCAGGGGGCAGACAGATACGCAGTATTTT. Full variable domain (outside the CDR3, taken from reference TRBV7-6 and TRBJ2-3): GAGVSQSPRYKVTKRGQDVALRCDPISGHVSLYWYRQALGQGPEFLTYFNYEAQQDKSGLPNDRFSAERPEGSISTLTIQRTEQRDSAMYRCASSSPRGQTDTQYFGPGTRLTVL.

In this sample, this clone turned up a few times. The chain employs TRBV7-8 and TRBJ1-5; TRBD1 aligns across 8 bases. With 3 bases clipped from V and 2 bases from J, the junction kept 3 bases outside the gene matches. This CDR3 is built from 15 residues. In germline, CDR1 is SGHVS, CDR2 FQNEAQ. The DNA for the CDR3 is TGTGCCAGCAGCTTCCAGGGGGCTGGCAATCAGCCCCAGCATTTT. The encoded protein is CASSFQGAGNQPQHF.

The V call is TRBV10-3, the J call TRBJ2-3, with D possibly matching TRBD2 (7 bases). The CDR3 totals 15 residues. Germline-derived CDR1 and CDR2 are ENHRY and SYGVKD. Trimming took off 6 bases at V and 0 bases at J, with 13 bases between the two ends. The CDR3 loop is CAISGGGASTDTQYF. The CDR3 DNA is TGTGCCATCAGCGGTGGGGGGGCTAGCACAGATACGCAGTATTTT.

This rearrangement joins TRBV28 to TRBJ1-1; D remains unclear. Germline lookup yields CDR1 MDHEN and CDR2 SYDVKM. This CDR3 has 12 residues. V was trimmed by 6 bases and J by 3 bases, leaving 8 bases between them. CDR3 in DNA: TGTGCCAGCAGGAGTCGATACACTGAAGCTTTCTTT. Protein: CASRSRYTEAFF.

This rearrangement joins TRBV19 to TRBJ2-7, with D unclear. Trimming shortened V by 3 bases and J by 3 bases, and 9 bases separated the two germline ends. Germline V CDR1 and CDR2: LNHDA, SQIVND (reference sequence). This CDR3 is built from 13 residues. The DNA for the CDR3 is TGTGCCAGTAGTATTAACTCCGGCTACGAGCAGTACTTC. Amino acid sequence: CASSINSGYEQYF.

The V gene is TRBV7-3, the J gene TRBJ1-3; 7 bases are shared with TRBD1. The J segment lost 5 bases and the V segment lost 2 bases, leaving 3 bases of the junction unmatched. Looked up from germline, CDR1 is SGHTA and CDR2 is FQGTGA. The length of the CDR3 is 14 residues. For the CDR3, the DNA is TGTGCCAGCAGCTTATTGGGACAGCGAAACACCATATATTTT. This translates into CASSLLGQRNTIYF.

The chain is built from TRBV5-1 and TRBJ2-5; tentative D call: TRBD1 (5 bases). Germline-derived CDR1 and CDR2 are SGHRS and YFSETQ. The CDR3 runs to 14 residues. The V end was cut by 2 bases, the J end by 5 bases, with 13 bases between. The CDR3 coding sequence is TGCGCCAGCAGCTTCCAACCTGGGGCGGAGACCCAGTACTTC. Translated: CASSFQPGAETQYF.